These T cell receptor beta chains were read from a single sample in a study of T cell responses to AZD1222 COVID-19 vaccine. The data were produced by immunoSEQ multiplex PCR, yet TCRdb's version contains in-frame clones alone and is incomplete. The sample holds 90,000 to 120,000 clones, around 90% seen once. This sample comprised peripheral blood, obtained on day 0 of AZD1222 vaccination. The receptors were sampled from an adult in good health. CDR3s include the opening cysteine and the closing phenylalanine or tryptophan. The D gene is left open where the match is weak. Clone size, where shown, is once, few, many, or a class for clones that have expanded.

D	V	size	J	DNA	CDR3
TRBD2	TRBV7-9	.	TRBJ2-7	TGTGCCAGCAGCTTTAGCGGGAGGGAGTACGAGCAGTACTTC	CASSFSGREYEQYF
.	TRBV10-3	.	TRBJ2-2	TGTGCCATCAGTGGTTCTCGACTAACACAATCCGGGGAGCTGTTTTTT	CAISGSRLTQSGELFF
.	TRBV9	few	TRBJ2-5	TGTGCCAGCAGCGCGGGACTAGAAGGGGGCAGAGAGACCCAGTACTTC	CASSAGLEGGRETQYF
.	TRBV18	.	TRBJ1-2	TGTGCCAGCTCACCACCGACCAGAATCGGCTATGGCTACACCTTC	CASSPPTRIGYGYTF
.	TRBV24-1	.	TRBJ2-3	TGTGCCACCAGTCAGGCAGGGAGTACAGATACGCAGTATTTT	CATSQAGSTDTQYF
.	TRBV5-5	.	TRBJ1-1	TGTGCCAGCACCCTCGGGAGAACTGAAGCTTTCTTT	CASTLGRTEAFF
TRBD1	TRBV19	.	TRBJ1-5	TGTGCCAGTAGTCGGGACAGTTGGGGAGAGCCCCAGCATTTT	CASSRDSWGEPQHF
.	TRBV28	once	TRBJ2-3	TGTGCCAGCAGTTTAAAAATAGATACGCAGTATTTT	CASSLKIDTQYF
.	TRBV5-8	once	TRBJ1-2	TGTGCCAGCAGCCTTTTGGGGCGGGTGGTCGGCTACACCTTC	CASSLLGRVVGYTF
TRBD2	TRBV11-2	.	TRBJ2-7	TGTGCCAGCAGCTCCTTAGCGGGAGAAGACGAGCAGTACTTC	CASSSLAGEDEQYF